This entry lists 11 T cell receptor beta chains sequenced from one sample in a study of cytomegalovirus exposure and HLA in healthy donors. Using immunoSEQ multiplex PCR, the repertoire was profiled, and TCRdb retains in-frame clones only, with some absent. The sample shows more than 65,000 clones, 95% to 96% of them seen only once. The specimen sequenced was PBMCs. These receptors came from a woman under 30 in good health and CMV-seronegative.

This chain connects TRBV30 to TRBJ1-4; D call uncertain. This CDR3 region has 13 residues. The V end lost 3 bases, the J end lost 11 bases, and 16 bases lay between the germline ends. The germline V gene encodes CDR1 GTSNPN and CDR2 SVGIG (reference sequence). For the CDR3, the DNA is TGTGCCTGGAGCTTGATAGAGGGCGGGAAACTGTTTTTT. The encoded protein is CAWSLIEGGKLFF.

The chain uses TRBV28 and TRBJ1-2, with D maybe TRBD1 (6 bases). This CDR3 has 14 residues. V lost 7 bases and J lost 8, with 20 bases in between. The V gene's germline CDR1 is MDHEN and CDR2 SYDVKM. CDR3 sequence reads: CASTFSPGVEGYTF. In nucleotides, the CDR3 is TGTGCCAGCACCTTCTCTCCAGGGGTAGAGGGCTACACCTTC.

The chain uses TRBV29-1 and TRBJ1-1; D might be TRBD1 (6 bases). The CDR3 totals 15 residues. V was trimmed by 0 bases and J by 4 bases, leaving 15 bases between them. CDR1 and CDR2 from the germline V gene are SQVTM and ANQGSEA. The CDR3 loop reads CSVEDAAGGGTEAFF. The CDR3 DNA reads TGCAGCGTTGAAGATGCGGCGGGGGGCGGCACTGAAGCTTTCTTT.

The sample holds one count of this clone. The chain carries TRBV10-1 and TRBJ2-7; TRBD2 aligns across 10 bases. Germline assignment: CDR1 WNHNN and CDR2 SYGVQD (reference sequence). The CDR3 runs to 15 residues. J lost 3 bases, V lost 3 bases, and 5 bases had no gene match. CDR3 in DNA: TGCGCCAGCAGTGACTTCGGGACTAGCGTCTACGAGCAGTACTTC. Its protein is CASSDFGTSVYEQYF.

This chain connects TRBV15 to TRBJ2-7, with D possibly being TRBD2 (5 bases). Germline CDR1 reads LNHNV; CDR2 reads YYDKDF (reference sequence). The CDR3 spans 19 residues. Between the trimmed V and J ends, which lost 6 bases and 2 bases, there was a span of 29 bases. The CDR3 loop reads CATRSHRGNDGPNPYEQYF. In DNA form, the CDR3 reads TGTGCCACCAGAAGTCACCGGGGTAACGACGGGCCAAATCCCTACGAGCAGTACTTC. The whole variable domain, filled in from reference TRBV15 and TRBJ2-7, reads DAMVIQNPRYQVTQFGKPVTLSCSQTLNHNVMYWYQQKSSQAPKLLFHYYDKDFNNEADTPDNFQSRRPNTSFCFLDIRSPGLGDTAMYLCATRSHRGNDGPNPYEQYFGPGTRLTVT.

The chain has TRBV28 and TRBJ2-1, with 12 bases fitting TRBD2. In germline, CDR1 is MDHEN, CDR2 SYDVKM. The CDR3 is 15 residues long. V was clipped by 6 bases and J by 7 bases; unmatched bases: 7. The chain's CDR3 is CASSTSGRISNEQFF. The CDR3 DNA sequence: TGTGCCAGCAGCACTAGCGGGAGGATATCGAATGAGCAGTTCTTC.

The J gene is TRBJ1-1, the V gene TRBV6-1, with no clear D. Trimming left V 4 bases short and J 4 bases short, with 13 bases between. Germline lookup yields CDR1 MNHNS and CDR2 SASEGT. This CDR3 has 14 amino acids. For the CDR3, the DNA is TGTGCCAGCAGTGTACCAAATACGGGCACTGAAGCTTTCTTT. Translating gives CASSVPNTGTEAFF.

V is TRBV18 and J is TRBJ1-5; 8 bases fit TRBD1. The V gene end was trimmed by 6 bases and the J gene end by 2 bases; junction bases not matched to a gene: 12. This CDR3 contains 17 residues. Germline loops: CDR1 KGHSH, CDR2 LQKENI. The CDR3 DNA sequence: TGTGCCAGCTCCCAAGACAGGGGCGATTTCGGCAATCAGCCCCAGCATTTT. As protein: CASSQDRGDFGNQPQHF.

Remarks on this clone: Other nucleotide sequences from this sample produce the same CDR3. The CDR3 loop is CASSAGSNTGELFF. CDR3 nucleotides: TGCGCCAGCAGCGCAGGGTCGAACACCGGGGAGCTGTTTTTT. J is TRBJ2-2 and V is TRBV10-1; a possible D gene is TRBD1 (5 bases). Deletions cut 6 bases from V and 0 bases from J, with 8 bases between. Per germline, CDR1 WNHNN and CDR2 SYGVQD (reference sequence). There are 14 residues in the CDR3.

The gene calls are TRBV4-1 and TRBJ1-1; possibly TRBD1 for D (5 bases). V was clipped by 3 bases and J by 5 bases, with 22 bases between them. This CDR3 region has 17 residues. Looked up from germline, CDR1 is MGHRA and CDR2 is YSYEKL. The CDR3 loop is CASSQVPTGEGPTEAFF. CDR3 nucleotide sequence: TGCGCCAGCAGCCAGGTTCCGACGGGGGAGGGGCCGACTGAAGCTTTCTTT.

The gene calls are TRBV4-1 and TRBJ2-2; no definite D call. The V end lost 0 bases, the J end lost 4 bases, and 9 bases lay between the germline ends. The CDR3 is 15 amino acids. CDR1 and CDR2 (germline): MGHRA, YSYEKL. The CDR3 here is CASSQEFSLTGELFF. CDR3 in DNA: TGCGCCAGCAGCCAAGAATTTTCACTCACCGGGGAGCTGTTTTTT.